This TCR beta chain was observed in a study of massively parallel sequencing of T cell beta chains (dated by TCRdb to the late 2000s). Concerning the study at large: The study profiled human TCR beta CDR3 diversity in peripheral blood using 5'-RACE, Illumina short-read sequencing and a dedicated short-read assembly strategy.

As concerns this clonotype: What antigen it recognizes has not been identified. Qualities for individual bases were not recorded, and no much larger clone is one base off.

From the germline V gene, CDR1 is MNHEY and CDR2 is SVGEGT. From V the trimming removes 1 base and from J it removes 6 bases, while the gene matches leave 2 bases of the junction unaccounted for. Including the terminal cysteine and phenylalanine, the CDR3 comprises 13 residues. Of all the DNA, just the CDR3 is kept, 39 bases in frame from base 1. Everyone in the donor pool was aged roughly 18 to 40 years, and the pool included 380 males and about 150 females. From 165 liters of pooled peripheral blood, peripheral leukocyte polyA+ RNA was isolated. The starting material was a commercial mRNA preparation from normal human peripheral blood leukocytes pooled from about 530 individuals. TCRdb lists the instrument as Illumina Genome Analyzer II. Two rounds of nested PCR with TRBC1/TRBC2-specific primers produced a RACE product of about 520 bp, and the RACE product was then gel-purified. To give RACE a 5' anchor, first-strand cDNA synthesis used a TRBC-specific primer together with a template-switching oligonucleotide. Because the RACE amplicon was too long for direct short-read sequencing, the RACE amplicon was concatemerized by ligation and sheared by sonication. PAGE was used to isolate a size fraction of 100 to 300 bp, and that fraction then underwent shotgun sequencing on the Illumina platform. Separate runs on an Illumina GAII yielded 18.8 million 36-nt reads and 21.7 million 50-nt single-end reads. The authors processed their data as follows. iSSAKE, run with parameters -m 15, -o 2 and -r 0.7, was used to assemble the pooled roughly 37,000,000 reads. Seeds for the de novo CDR3 beta assemblies came from reads aligning to the ends of Ensembl TRBV gene predictions that carried unmatched junctional bases. Clonotype abundance was estimated from the count of matching assembled contigs rather than from raw read depth. After roughly 2,000 (roughly 6%) of the assembled clonotypes were removed for having in-frame stop codons, approximately 35,000 productive clonotypes remained. Of the roughly 280 unique TCR sequences obtained by Sanger sequencing of cloned RACE products, 69% were also present in the Illumina assembly. TCRdb trimmed public reads at Q25 via fastp, called clones via MiXCR and kept in-frame beta chains. Under each unique CDR3 protein, matching rows form one entry showing the most common genes and DNA. It is TCRdb's table, rather than the study itself, that gives the V and J calls and clone size. Across this sample there are under 4,500 distinct CDR3 sequences, with 35% to 45% seen only once. The ten largest clonotypes hold about 3.2% of the sample.

What the work shows at the level of the full study, not this receptor alone: A single sequence read was the only support for most clonotypes (about 60% of the roughly 35,000), which could in principle inflate the apparent diversity. Only about 23,000 (around 70%) of the clonotypes could be assigned a unique TRBV gene. In subsampling, clonotype counts increased linearly with read number, which indicated that sequencing depth was far from saturation. The reported gene usage frequencies may have been skewed by preferential PCR amplification of some TRBV and TRBJ sequences. CDR3 beta length ranged from 21 to 81 nucleotides, peaking at 45 nucleotides. Among approximately 31,000 distinct clonotypes, single-copy clonotypes made up 65.3% of clonotypes but only around a fifth of assemblies. Because the RNA was pooled from many donors, the results reflect population-average clonotype abundance rather than any individual repertoire. Usage of TRBV genes spanned from 0.0085% to 0.01% for TRBV17 up to roughly 25% for TRBV20-1, while TRBJ usage spanned from about 1.6% for TRBJ2-6 up to about 17% for TRBJ2-1.

The material sequenced was commercial RNA from peripheral blood pooled from many donors. The chain links TRBV6-2 or TRBV6-3 with TRBJ1-2; 7 bases in the junction line up with TRBD1. This clonotype originated in a pool of human donors in good health; the sample was commercial RNA pooled from many donors. The CDR3 here reads CASSYLTGNGYTF. The sequenced DNA is TGTGCCAGCAGTTACTTGACAGGGAATGGCTACACCTTC.